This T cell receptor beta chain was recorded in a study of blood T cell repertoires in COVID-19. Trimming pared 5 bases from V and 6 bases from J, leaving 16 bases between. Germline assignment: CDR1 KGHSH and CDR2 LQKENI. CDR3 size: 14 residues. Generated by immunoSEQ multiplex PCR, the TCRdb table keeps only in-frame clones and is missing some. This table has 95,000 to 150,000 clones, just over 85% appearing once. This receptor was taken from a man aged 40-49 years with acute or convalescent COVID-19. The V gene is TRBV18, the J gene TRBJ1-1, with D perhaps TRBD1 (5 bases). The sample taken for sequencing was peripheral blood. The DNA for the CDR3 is TGTGCCAGCTCAACCAGGGAGGTTGAATCTGAAGCTTTCTTT. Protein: CASSTREVESEAFF.